The 3 T cell receptor beta chains below were found in one sample sequenced in a study of cytomegalovirus exposure and HLA in healthy donors. Here immunoSEQ multiplex PCR was the method, and the copy in TCRdb shows in-frame clones only, minus some. The sample records 55,000 to 75,000 clones, roughly 94% being singletons. Sequencing was done on a sample of PBMCs. The receptors come from a woman aged 18-29 years in good health and CMV-seropositive.

The rearrangement joins TRBV27 to TRBJ2-7, with D possibly being TRBD1 (6 bases). This CDR3 has 14 residues. Trimming shortened V by 3 bases and J by 3 bases, and 12 bases separated the two germline ends. CDR1 MNHEY and CDR2 SMNVEV come from the germline V gene (reference sequence). Written as DNA, the CDR3 is TGTGCCAGCAGTTTCACCGGGACAAGCTACGAGCAGTACTTC. Residues: CASSFTGTSYEQYF.

This rearrangement joins TRBV6-6 to TRBJ1-6; possibly TRBD1 for D (5 bases). Trimming pared 2 bases from V and 9 bases from J, leaving 14 bases between. The CDR3 loop spans 15 amino acids. Looked up from germline, CDR1 is MNHNY and CDR2 is SVGAGI (reference sequence). In nucleotides, the CDR3 is TGTGCCAGCAGTTACCGGCGGGACGGAAGTTCACCCCTCCACTTT. Its translation is CASSYRRDGSSPLHF.

The V and J genes are TRBV6-5 and TRBJ2-1; D perhaps matches TRBD1 (7 bases). The CDR3 sequence is 14 residues long. The V end lost 0 bases, the J end lost 7 bases, and 10 bases lay between the germline ends. Germline assignment: CDR1 MNHEY and CDR2 SVGAGI. The CDR3 DNA reads TGTGCCAGCAGTTACTCCAGGGGGGAAAATGAGCAGTTCTTC. Amino acids: CASSYSRGENEQFF.